A single sample gave rise to the 6 T cell receptor beta chains below, sequenced in a study of T-cell memory formation after mild COVID-19. TCRdb itself ran the 5' RACE reads through MiXCR, one entry per CDR3 protein. The sample holds about 500,000 distinct CDR3 sequences; roughly 20% are singletons and the top ten take under 15%. Sequencing input: PBMCs or a T cell subset sorted from them (not recorded which). The receptors were sampled from an adult woman who had mild COVID-19 (a few samples of this study predate the infection). Cell type and time point are not known.

J is TRBJ2-1 and V is TRBV6-4; 14 bases are a match to TRBD2. CDR3 length: 18 amino acids. V was clipped by 6 bases and J by 2 bases; unmatched bases: 9. The germline gives CDR1 MRHNA, CDR2 SNTAGT. The CDR3 loop reads CASSPGTSGGYTYNEQFF. In DNA, the CDR3 is TGTGCCAGCAGCCCCGGGACTAGCGGGGGCTATACCTACAATGAGCAGTTCTTC.

This rearrangement joins TRBV5-5 to TRBJ2-7, with D possibly called TRBD1 or TRBD2 (6 bases each). CDR1 and CDR2 (germline): SGHKS, YYEKEE (reference sequence). V was shortened by 4 bases and J by 3 bases, with 14 bases between the two germline ends. The CDR3 is 14 amino acids. This CDR3 is CASSAQGGFYEQYF. The DNA for the CDR3 is TGTGCCAGCAGCGCTCAAGGGGGGTTCTACGAGCAGTACTTC.

This chain uses TRBV29-1 with TRBJ2-1, with D tentatively TRBD1 or TRBD2 (6 bases each). Per germline, CDR1 SQVTM and CDR2 ANQGSEA. This CDR3 spans 16 amino acids. The ends were cut back, 1 base at V and 7 bases at J, with 20 bases in the middle. The chain's CDR3 is CSVEVWRDKAANEQFF. The CDR3, as DNA: TGCAGCGTTGAAGTTTGGCGGGACAAGGCGGCAAATGAGCAGTTCTTC.

This chain joins TRBV6-2 or TRBV6-3 and TRBJ1-5; 9 bases are shared with TRBD1. CDR1 is MNHEY, CDR2 SVGEGT, per germline. This CDR3 is built from 14 residues. The V segment lost 7 bases and the J segment 6 bases; nucleotides outside the gene matches: 7. The CDR3 DNA follows: TGTGCCAGCAAGCCGGGACAGGGTGGTCAGCCCCAGCATTTT. Encoded protein: CASKPGQGGQPQHF.

The chain joins TRBV20-1 to TRBJ1-2; a possible D gene is TRBD1 (6 bases). The CDR3 loop spans 14 amino acids. V was trimmed by 6 bases and J by 2 bases, leaving 16 bases between them. Germline V gene data show CDR1 as DFQATT and CDR2 as SNEGSKA (reference sequence). This chain's CDR3 is CSALRLTGNYGYTF. The CDR3 DNA sequence: TGCAGTGCACTTCGACTAACAGGGAACTATGGCTACACCTTC.

The chain is built from TRBV20-1 and TRBJ2-6; 11 bases agree with TRBD2. This CDR3 is 17 amino acids long. Germline CDR1 and CDR2: DFQATT and SNEGSKA (reference sequence). V was clipped by 6 bases and J by 0 bases; unmatched bases: 7. The CDR3 sequence: CSAPTSGILSGANVLTF. The CDR3 DNA follows: TGCAGTGCCCCGACTAGCGGGATACTCTCTGGGGCCAACGTCCTGACTTTC.